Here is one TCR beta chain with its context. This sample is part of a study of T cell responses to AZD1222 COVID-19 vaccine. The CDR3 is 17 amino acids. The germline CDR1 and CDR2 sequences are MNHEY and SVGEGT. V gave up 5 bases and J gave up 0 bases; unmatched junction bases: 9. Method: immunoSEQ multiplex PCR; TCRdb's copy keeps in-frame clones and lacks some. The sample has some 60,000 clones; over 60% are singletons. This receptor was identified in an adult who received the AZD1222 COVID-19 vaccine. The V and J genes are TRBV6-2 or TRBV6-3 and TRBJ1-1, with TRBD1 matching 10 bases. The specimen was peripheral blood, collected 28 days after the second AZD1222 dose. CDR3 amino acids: CASSTRDRGSMNTEAFF. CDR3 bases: TGTGCCAGCAGTACTCGGGACAGGGGATCTATGAACACTGAAGCTTTCTTT.